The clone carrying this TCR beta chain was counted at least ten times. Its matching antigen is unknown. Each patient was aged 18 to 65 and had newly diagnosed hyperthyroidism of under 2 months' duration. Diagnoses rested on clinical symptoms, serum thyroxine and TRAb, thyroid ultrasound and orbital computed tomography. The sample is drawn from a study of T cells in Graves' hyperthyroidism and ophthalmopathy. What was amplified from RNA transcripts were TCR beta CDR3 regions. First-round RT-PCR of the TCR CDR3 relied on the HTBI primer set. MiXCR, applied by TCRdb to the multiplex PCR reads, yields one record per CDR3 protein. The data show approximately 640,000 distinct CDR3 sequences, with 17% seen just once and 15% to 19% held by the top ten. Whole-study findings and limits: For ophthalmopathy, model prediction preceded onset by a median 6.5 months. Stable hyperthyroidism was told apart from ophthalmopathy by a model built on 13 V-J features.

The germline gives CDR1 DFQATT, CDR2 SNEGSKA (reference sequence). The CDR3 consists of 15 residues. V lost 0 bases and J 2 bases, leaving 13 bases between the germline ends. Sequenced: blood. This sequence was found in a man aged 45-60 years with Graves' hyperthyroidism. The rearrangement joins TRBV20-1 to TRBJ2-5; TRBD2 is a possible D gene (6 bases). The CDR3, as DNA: TGCAGTGCTAGAGATTTCGGGACTCCTCAAGAGACCCAGTACTTC. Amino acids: CSARDFGTPQETQYF.